This is a list of T cell receptor beta chains from one sample in a study of vaccination effects on CD4 cells after COVID-19. For these TCRs, the target antigens are not known. Sequencing was performed with immunoSEQ multiplex PCR; in TCRdb, only in-frame clones are kept and a portion is missing. The top ten hold about 2.5% of the sample, which has roughly 61,000 clones, roughly 76% seen once. The sequenced sample was CD4+ T cells from PBMCs cultured with HCoV-229E spike peptides, obtained before COVID-19 vaccination. The receptors here all came from a human donor who received a COVID-19 vaccine. CDR3s include the opening cysteine and the closing phenylalanine or tryptophan. D genes are given only for firm matches. A row's size may be missing; if present it is once, few, many or a size class.

cdr3_nt cdr3_aa clone_size j_call d_call cdr3_length v_call
TGTGCTAGTGGTCCCTCACAGGGGAGGGAGCTGTTTTTT CASGPSQGRELFF . TRBJ2-2 TRBD1 13 TRBV12-5
TGTGCCAGCAGCGTAGCAGACAGGGAAGAGACCCAGTACTTC CASSVADREETQYF once TRBJ2-5 TRBD1 14 TRBV9
TGCGCCAGCAGCGCCCGCGAGCGGGGGAGCACAGATACGCAGTATTTT CASSARERGSTDTQYF . TRBJ2-3 TRBD2 16 TRBV5-1
TGCGCCAGCAGCCCCACATTCCTGAGAGGGGTTGATGAGCAGTTCTTC CASSPTFLRGVDEQFF . TRBJ2-1 . 16 TRBV4-1
TGCAGCGTTGAACCCCCTAGCGTGGGGACCCAGTACTTC CSVEPPSVGTQYF . TRBJ2-5 . 13 TRBV29-1
TGTGCCGGGGGACTTGGCACAGATACGCAGTATTTT CAGGLGTDTQYF . TRBJ2-3 . 12 TRBV6-5
TGCGCCAGCAGTCTCACGCGGACGGCCGAATACACAGATACGCAGTATTTT CASSLTRTAEYTDTQYF once TRBJ2-3 . 17 TRBV5-1
TGTGCCAGCAGCTCATACGGTGGGGCCAACGTCCTGACTTTC CASSSYGGANVLTF . TRBJ2-6 . 14 TRBV7-2
TGCGCCAGCAGCTCTAGCGGGGGGCGATACAATGAGCAGTTCTTC CASSSSGGRYNEQFF . TRBJ2-1 TRBD2 15 TRBV10-2
TGTGCCAGCTCACCAACGGGGGGTCGTTCTGGAAACACCATATATTTT CASSPTGGRSGNTIYF . TRBJ1-3 . 16 TRBV18
TGTGCCAGCAGTGTACTTTCCATGAACACTGAAGCTTTCTTT CASSVLSMNTEAFF . TRBJ1-1 . 14 TRBV2
TGTGCCAGCAGCTTAAATCGTCAGGTCGAAAAACTGTTTTTT CASSLNRQVEKLFF . TRBJ1-4 . 14 TRBV7-2
TGTGCCAGCTCACTCGGACCACTTAGCAATCAGCCCCAGCATTTT CASSLGPLSNQPQHF . TRBJ1-5 . 15 TRBV18
TGTGCCATCAGTGATACATCCGGGACTAGAAACCACAATGAGCAGTTCTTC CAISDTSGTRNHNEQFF . TRBJ2-1 TRBD2 17 TRBV10-3
TGTGCCAGCAATAGAAACGGGATCCTCACTGAAAAACTGTTTTTT CASNRNGILTEKLFF . TRBJ1-4 . 15 TRBV2
TGCGCCAGCAGCCAAGATCCCACGGGGGGTAATTCACCCCTCCACTTT CASSQDPTGGNSPLHF few TRBJ1-6 . 16 TRBV4-3
TGTGCCAGCAGCCCTCGGGACTCCTCCTACAATGAGCAGTTCTTC CASSPRDSSYNEQFF . TRBJ2-1 . 15 TRBV9
TGTGCCAGCAGCTTACGGACGTCGAACACTGAAGCTTTCTTT CASSLRTSNTEAFF once TRBJ1-1 . 14 TRBV11-2
TGTGCCAGCAGAGAAGACAGGGGGCGCGGGGAGACCCAGTACTTC CASREDRGRGETQYF . TRBJ2-5 TRBD1 15 TRBV2
TGTGCCAGTACCCGGACAGGGTACACTGAAGCTTTCTTT CASTRTGYTEAFF . TRBJ1-1 TRBD1 13 TRBV19
TGTGCCAGCAGCTTACGGCCACAGGGGGAGCAGTTCTTC CASSLRPQGEQFF . TRBJ2-1 TRBD1 13 TRBV7-3
TGTGCCAGCAGCTCCCTGACAGGACTCGCTGGAAACACCATATATTTT CASSSLTGLAGNTIYF . TRBJ1-3 . 16 TRBV7-6
TGTGCCAGCAGTTACAAACAGGGGGGTAATTCACCCCTCCACTTT CASSYKQGGNSPLHF . TRBJ1-6 TRBD1 15 TRBV6-5
TGCGCCAGCAGCTTCGGGTCTTCTAACTATGGCTACACCTTC CASSFGSSNYGYTF . TRBJ1-2 . 14 TRBV5-1
TGTGCCAGCAGTTATATACAGGGTGGCAATTCACCCCTCCACTTT CASSYIQGGNSPLHF . TRBJ1-6 . 15 TRBV6-5
TGTGCCAGCAGCTTAGGTAGCGGGGGGCTGGGCGATACGCAGTATTTT CASSLGSGGLGDTQYF once TRBJ2-3 TRBD2 16 TRBV11-1
TGCGCCAGCAGCCGCGGACCGGAGAACACTGAAGCTTTCTTT CASSRGPENTEAFF . TRBJ1-1 . 14 TRBV5-1
TGTGCCAGCAGCCAAGATGGGTGGTCCTATAATTCACCCCTCCACTTT CASSQDGWSYNSPLHF few TRBJ1-6 . 16 TRBV3-1/TRBV3-2
TGCGCCAGCAAGTTCGAGGGGGCGAGGCAGTTCTTC CASKFEGARQFF few TRBJ2-1 TRBD1 12 TRBV5-1
TGTGCCAGTAGTATGGGGACAGTTAACACCGGGGAGCTGTTTTTT CASSMGTVNTGELFF . TRBJ2-2 TRBD1 15 TRBV19
TGTGCCAGCAGTTCGCCAGGACTCAGGACTAACTATGGCTACACCTTC CASSSPGLRTNYGYTF . TRBJ1-2 . 16 TRBV6-2/TRBV6-3
TGTGCCACCAGTGATTCGGGTCAGGGTGGTGAAAAACTGTTTTTT CATSDSGQGGEKLFF . TRBJ1-4 . 15 TRBV24-1
TGTGCCAGCAGCTTAGAACAGGGTCCCCAGCATTTT CASSLEQGPQHF . TRBJ1-5 . 12 TRBV7-9
TGTGCCAGTAGAGCTCCGGGGGAGACCCAGTACTTC CASRAPGETQYF once TRBJ2-5 . 12 TRBV19
TGTGCCACCTCGGTGGTGTGGGAAAAACTGTTTTTT CATSVVWEKLFF . TRBJ1-4 . 12 TRBV2
TGTGCCAGCAGCCCTTCCGACAGGGTCAAAACTGAAGCTTTCTTT CASSPSDRVKTEAFF few TRBJ1-1 TRBD1 15 TRBV4-2
TGTGCCAGTACCTTGCAGGGGGGCCTCTACAATGAGCAGTTCTTC CASTLQGGLYNEQFF . TRBJ2-1 . 15 TRBV19
TGTGCCAGCAGCTTAAACGGGGGGGTCAATGAGCAGTTCTTC CASSLNGGVNEQFF . TRBJ2-1 TRBD2 14 TRBV7-3
TGTGCCAGTAGTAGGGGGTACGGGTATGGCTACACCTTC CASSRGYGYGYTF . TRBJ1-2 . 13 TRBV19
TGTGCCAGCTCACTTTCAGGGTCGCCGAACACTGAAGCTTTCTTT CASSLSGSPNTEAFF . TRBJ1-1 . 15 TRBV18
TGTGCCAGCAGCTTGGGGGACGGTTTTAGGACAGATACGCAGTATTTT CASSLGDGFRTDTQYF . TRBJ2-3 . 16 TRBV5-8